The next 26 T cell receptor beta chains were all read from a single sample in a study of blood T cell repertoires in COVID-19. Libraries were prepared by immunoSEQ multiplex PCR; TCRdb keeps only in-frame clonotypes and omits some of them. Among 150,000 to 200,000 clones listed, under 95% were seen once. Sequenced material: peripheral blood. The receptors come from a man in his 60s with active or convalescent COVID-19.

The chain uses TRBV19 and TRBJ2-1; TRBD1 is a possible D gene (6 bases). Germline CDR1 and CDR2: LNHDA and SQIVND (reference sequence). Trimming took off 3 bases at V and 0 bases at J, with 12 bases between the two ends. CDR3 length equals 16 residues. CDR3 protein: CASSILQGRSYNEQFF. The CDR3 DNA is TGTGCCAGTAGTATCCTACAGGGTCGCTCCTACAATGAGCAGTTCTTC.

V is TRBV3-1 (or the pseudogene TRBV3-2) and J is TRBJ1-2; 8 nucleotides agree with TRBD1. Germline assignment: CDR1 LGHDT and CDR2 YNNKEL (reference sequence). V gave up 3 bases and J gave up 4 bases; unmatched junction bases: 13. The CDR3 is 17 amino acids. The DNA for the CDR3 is TGTGCCAGCAGCCATTCCCAAGGACAGGGTGGTGGCTATGGCTACACCTTC. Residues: CASSHSQGQGGGYGYTF.

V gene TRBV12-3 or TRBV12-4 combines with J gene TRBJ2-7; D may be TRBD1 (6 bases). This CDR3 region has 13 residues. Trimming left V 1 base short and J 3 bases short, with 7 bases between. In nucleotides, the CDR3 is TGTGCCAGCAGTTTAGGACAGGTCTACGAGCAGTACTTC. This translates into CASSLGQVYEQYF.

The CDR3 DNA follows: TGTGCCAGCAGTCTCTCGGGGGCCCAGTACTTC. Its protein is CASSLSGAQYF. The genes are TRBV6-5 and TRBJ2-5, with a possible D match to TRBD2 (6 bases). Germline loops: CDR1 MNHEY, CDR2 SVGAGI. This CDR3 is 11 amino acids long. Trimming pared 5 bases from V and 9 bases from J, leaving 10 bases between.

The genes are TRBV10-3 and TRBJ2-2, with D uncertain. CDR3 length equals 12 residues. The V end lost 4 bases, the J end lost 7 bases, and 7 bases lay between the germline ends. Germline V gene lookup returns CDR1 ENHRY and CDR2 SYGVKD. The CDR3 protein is CAISGIGGELFF. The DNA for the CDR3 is TGTGCCATCAGTGGCATCGGCGGGGAGCTGTTTTTT.

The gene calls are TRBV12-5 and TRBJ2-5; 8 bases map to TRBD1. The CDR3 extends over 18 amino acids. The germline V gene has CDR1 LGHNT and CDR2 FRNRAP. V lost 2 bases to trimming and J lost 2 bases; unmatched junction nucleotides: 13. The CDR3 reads CASGLSPGGPKLQETQYF. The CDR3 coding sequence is TGTGCTAGTGGTTTGTCGCCAGGGGGCCCTAAACTACAAGAGACCCAGTACTTC.

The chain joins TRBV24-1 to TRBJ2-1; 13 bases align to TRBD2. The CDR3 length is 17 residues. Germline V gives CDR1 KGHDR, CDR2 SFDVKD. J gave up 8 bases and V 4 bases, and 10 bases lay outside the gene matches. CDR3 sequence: CATSESTSGRAKDEQFF. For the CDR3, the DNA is TGTGCCACCAGTGAATCTACTAGCGGGAGGGCCAAGGATGAGCAGTTCTTC.

The CDR3, as DNA: TGTGCCAGCAGTGTCCAGGGAAGTCATCAGCCCCAGCATTTT. It codes for CASSVQGSHQPQHF. The chain recombines TRBV2 with TRBJ1-5; possibly TRBD1 for D (5 bases). The CDR3 sequence is 14 residues long. V shed 4 bases and J shed 5 bases, with 12 bases lying between them. Germline CDR1 is SNHLY and CDR2 is FYNNEI.

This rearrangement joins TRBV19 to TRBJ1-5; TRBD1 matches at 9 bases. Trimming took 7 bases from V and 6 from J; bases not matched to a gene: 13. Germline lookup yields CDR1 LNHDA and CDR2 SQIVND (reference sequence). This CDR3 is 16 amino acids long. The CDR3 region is CASTGGIDRGIQPQHF. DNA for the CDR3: TGTGCCAGTACCGGTGGAATCGACAGGGGGATTCAGCCCCAGCATTTT.

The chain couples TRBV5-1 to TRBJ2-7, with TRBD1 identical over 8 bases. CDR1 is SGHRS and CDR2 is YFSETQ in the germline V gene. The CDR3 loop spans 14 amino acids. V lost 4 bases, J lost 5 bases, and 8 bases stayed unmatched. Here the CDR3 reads CASSLLDRADEQYF. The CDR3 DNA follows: TGCGCCAGCAGCCTCCTGGACAGGGCCGACGAGCAGTACTTC.

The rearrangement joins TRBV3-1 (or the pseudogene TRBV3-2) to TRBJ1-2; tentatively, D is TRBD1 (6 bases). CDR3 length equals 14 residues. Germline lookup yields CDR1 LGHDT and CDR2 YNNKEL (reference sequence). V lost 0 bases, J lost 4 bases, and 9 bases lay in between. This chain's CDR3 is CASSQDRRGYGYTF. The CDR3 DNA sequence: TGTGCCAGCAGCCAAGATCGCAGGGGCTATGGCTACACCTTC.

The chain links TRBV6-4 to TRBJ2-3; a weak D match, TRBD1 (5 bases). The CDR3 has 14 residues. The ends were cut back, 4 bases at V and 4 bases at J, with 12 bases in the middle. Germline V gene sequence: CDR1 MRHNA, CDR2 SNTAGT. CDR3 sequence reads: CASSVSREADTQYF. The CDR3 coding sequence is TGTGCCAGCAGTGTTTCCAGGGAAGCAGATACGCAGTATTTT.

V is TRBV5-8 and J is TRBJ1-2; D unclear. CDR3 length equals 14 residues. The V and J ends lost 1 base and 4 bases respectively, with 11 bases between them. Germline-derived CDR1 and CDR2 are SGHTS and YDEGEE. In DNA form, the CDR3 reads TGTGCCAGCAGCTTGAGCCAGGCGGGCTATGGCTACACCTTC. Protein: CASSLSQAGYGYTF.

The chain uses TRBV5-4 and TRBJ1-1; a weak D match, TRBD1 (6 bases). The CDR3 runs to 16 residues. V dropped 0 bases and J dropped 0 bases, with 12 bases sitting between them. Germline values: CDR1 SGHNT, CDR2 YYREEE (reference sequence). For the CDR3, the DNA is TGTGCCAGCAGCTTGGGACTACAGGGAGTGAACACTGAAGCTTTCTTT. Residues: CASSLGLQGVNTEAFF. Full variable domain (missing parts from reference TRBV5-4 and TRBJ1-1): ETGVTQSPTHLIKTRGQQVTLRCSSQSGHNTVSWYQQALGQGPQFIFQYYREEENGRGNFPPRFSGLQFPNYSSELNVNALELDDSALYLCASSLGLQGVNTEAFFGQGTRLTVV.

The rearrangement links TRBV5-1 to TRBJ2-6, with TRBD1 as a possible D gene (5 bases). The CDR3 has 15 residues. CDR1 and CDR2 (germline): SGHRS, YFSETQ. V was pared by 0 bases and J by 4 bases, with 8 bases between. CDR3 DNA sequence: TGCGCCAGCAGCTTGGTCAGGGCCGGGGCCAACGTCCTGACTTTC. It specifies CASSLVRAGANVLTF.

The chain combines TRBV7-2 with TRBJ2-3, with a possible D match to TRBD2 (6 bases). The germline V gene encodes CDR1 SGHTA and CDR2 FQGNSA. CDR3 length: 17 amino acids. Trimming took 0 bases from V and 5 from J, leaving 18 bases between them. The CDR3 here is CASSLASSGRAGDTQYF. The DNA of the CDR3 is TGTGCCAGCAGCTTAGCAAGTAGCGGAAGGGCAGGAGATACGCAGTATTTT.

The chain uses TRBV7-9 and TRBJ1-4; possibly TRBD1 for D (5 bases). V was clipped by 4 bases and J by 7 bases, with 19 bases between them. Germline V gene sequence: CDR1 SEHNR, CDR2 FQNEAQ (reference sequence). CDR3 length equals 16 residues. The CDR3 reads CASSSGGALRGEKLFF. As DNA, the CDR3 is TGTGCCAGCAGCTCGGGGGGAGCCCTTAGGGGTGAAAAACTGTTTTTT.

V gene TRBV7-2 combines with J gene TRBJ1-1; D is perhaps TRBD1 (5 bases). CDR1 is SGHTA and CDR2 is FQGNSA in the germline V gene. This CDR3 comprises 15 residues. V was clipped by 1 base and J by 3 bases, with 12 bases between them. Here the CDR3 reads CASSLVWGSHTEAFF. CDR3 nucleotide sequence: TGTGCCAGCAGCTTAGTCTGGGGCTCCCACACTGAAGCTTTCTTT.

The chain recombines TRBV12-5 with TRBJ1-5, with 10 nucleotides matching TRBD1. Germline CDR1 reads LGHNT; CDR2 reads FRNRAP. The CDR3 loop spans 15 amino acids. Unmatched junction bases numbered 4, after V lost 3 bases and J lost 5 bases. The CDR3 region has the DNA TGTGCTAGTGGTTTCGACAGGGGGCAGGATCAGCCCCAGCATTTT. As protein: CASGFDRGQDQPQHF.

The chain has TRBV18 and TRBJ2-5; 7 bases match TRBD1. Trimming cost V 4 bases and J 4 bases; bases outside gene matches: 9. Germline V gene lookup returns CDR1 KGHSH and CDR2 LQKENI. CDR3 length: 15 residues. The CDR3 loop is CASSRTGVGRETQYF. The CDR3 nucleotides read TGTGCCAGCTCACGTACAGGGGTGGGGAGAGAGACCCAGTACTTC.

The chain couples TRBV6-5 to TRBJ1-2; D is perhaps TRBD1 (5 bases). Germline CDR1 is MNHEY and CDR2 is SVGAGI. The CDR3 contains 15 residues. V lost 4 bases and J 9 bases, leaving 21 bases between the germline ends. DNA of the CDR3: TGTGCCAGCAGTTCTCTGGGGGGGGTATCTGTAAGCTACACCTTC. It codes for CASSSLGGVSVSYTF.

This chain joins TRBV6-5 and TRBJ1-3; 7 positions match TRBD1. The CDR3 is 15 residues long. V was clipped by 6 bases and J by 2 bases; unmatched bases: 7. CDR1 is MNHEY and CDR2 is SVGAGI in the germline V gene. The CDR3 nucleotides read TGTGCCAGCAGGTACAGGGGTAACACTGGAAACACCATATATTTT. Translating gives CASRYRGNTGNTIYF.

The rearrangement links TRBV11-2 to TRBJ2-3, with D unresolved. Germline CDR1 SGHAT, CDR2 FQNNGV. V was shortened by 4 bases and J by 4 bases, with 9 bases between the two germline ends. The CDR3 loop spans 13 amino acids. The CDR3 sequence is CASSWSQADTQYF. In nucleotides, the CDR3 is TGTGCCAGCAGCTGGTCCCAGGCAGATACGCAGTATTTT.

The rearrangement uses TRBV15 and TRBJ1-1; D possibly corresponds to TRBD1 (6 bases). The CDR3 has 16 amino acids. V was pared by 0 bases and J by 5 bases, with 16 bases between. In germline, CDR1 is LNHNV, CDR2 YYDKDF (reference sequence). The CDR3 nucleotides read TGTGCCACCAGCAGAGATCGGGCGGGGGCAGGTACTGAAGCTTTCTTT. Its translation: CATSRDRAGAGTEAFF.

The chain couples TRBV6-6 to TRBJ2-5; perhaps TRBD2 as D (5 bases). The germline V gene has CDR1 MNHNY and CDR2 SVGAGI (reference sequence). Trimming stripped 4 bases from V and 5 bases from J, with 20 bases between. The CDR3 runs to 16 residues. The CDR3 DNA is TGTGCCAGCAGTTTTTCGCATAGTGGACGGGATGAGACCCAGTACTTC. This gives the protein CASSFSHSGRDETQYF.

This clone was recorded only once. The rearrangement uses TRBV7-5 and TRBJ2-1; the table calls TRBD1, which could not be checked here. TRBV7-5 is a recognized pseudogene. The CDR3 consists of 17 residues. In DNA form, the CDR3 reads TGTGTCAGAAGCCAGGGGGCCGGGCTAGCAAACTACAATGAGCAGTTCTTC. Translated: CVRSQGAGLANYNEQFF.